The clone carrying this T cell receptor (beta chain) has a single count. Its antigen is unidentified. Trimming cost V 7 bases and J 0 bases, with 15 bases left between them. CDR1 and CDR2 from the germline V gene are SEHNR and FQNEAQ (reference sequence). This CDR3 is 15 amino acids long. The data stem from a study of shared clonotypes between healthy human individuals. Across the whole study: The donor group consisted of a couple of women and a few men, aged 18 to 49.

As originally analysed: ImmunoSEQ only sent back junction sequences with no quality scores, so filtering was done differently. Repertoires were generated with immunoSEQ multiplex PCR, while TCRdb's copy carries only in-frame clones and drops some. The V and J calls and clone size are taken from that table; D and trimming were inferred from the DNA. The data contain 2 million to 3 million clones, over 85% of them seen just once; the ten biggest clones take up roughly 0.36%. Findings of the study overall: Inspection by rarefaction showed sorted-subset sequencing to be incomplete despite large depth.

A CD45RA+ naive subset and a CD45RA-negative memory subset were split from CD4+ cells. The receptor was derived from a man between 18 and 29 years old in good health. Some clones in this sample may be carry-over from other donors' samples. The chain combines TRBV7-9 with TRBJ1-1; D is ambiguous. The source material was naive CD4+ T cells from PBMCs. This sample's subset: CD45RA+ positively selected. CDR3 amino acids: CASIGQILMNTEAFF. CDR3 coding DNA: TGTGCCAGCATAGGTCAGATTCTAATGAACACTGAAGCTTTCTTT.